The 22 T cell receptor beta chains in this list originate from one sample, sequenced in a study of cytomegalovirus exposure and HLA in healthy donors. The PCR employed 60 Vbeta primers together with 13 Jbeta primers. The method was immunoSEQ multiplex PCR; TCRdb's version includes in-frame clones alone and lacks a portion of them. The sample records 190,000 or so clones, around four fifths being singletons. The sample consisted of PBMCs. The source is a man aged 50-59 years in good health and CMV-seronegative.

Worth noting for this clone: Other DNA sequences of this sample code for an identical CDR3. This sequence joins TRBV7-2 and TRBJ2-7; D is possibly TRBD2 (7 bases). Between the trimmed V and J ends, which lost 5 bases and 0 bases, there was a span of 14 bases. The CDR3 covers 15 residues. Germline V gene lookup returns CDR1 SGHTA and CDR2 FQGNSA. CDR3 bases: TGTGCCAGCAGCCCGAGGGGAGGGGGCTCCTACGAGCAGTACTTC. Encoded protein: CASSPRGGGSYEQYF.

The chain couples TRBV6-1 to TRBJ1-5; D not resolved. Trimming removed 2 bases at V and 7 bases at J, with 12 bases between. The V gene's germline CDR1 is MNHNS and CDR2 SASEGT. The CDR3 consists of 14 residues. CDR3 residues: CASSESGQRQPQHF. As DNA, the CDR3 is TGTGCCAGCAGTGAAAGTGGGCAAAGACAGCCCCAGCATTTT.

V is TRBV6-5 and J is TRBJ1-1; D is perhaps TRBD1 (5 bases). This CDR3 region has 14 residues. Germline values: CDR1 MNHEY, CDR2 SVGAGI. Trimming took off 6 bases at V and 4 bases at J, with 15 bases between the two ends. CDR3 coding DNA: TGTGCCAGCAGCCTACAGGAGGGGAGCACTGAAGCTTTCTTT. It specifies CASSLQEGSTEAFF.

This chain joins TRBV7-8 and TRBJ2-1; 8 nucleotides line up with TRBD2. The length of the CDR3 is 14 residues. The germline V gene encodes CDR1 SGHVS and CDR2 FQNEAQ. The trim removed 1 base at V and 9 bases at J, leaving 5 bases unmatched. In DNA, the CDR3 is TGTGCCAGCAGCTTAGGTACTAGCGGAGTTGAGCAGTTCTTC. This encodes CASSLGTSGVEQFF.

This clone was observed a handful of times. V usage is TRBV6-5 and J usage is TRBJ1-1; 11 bases align to TRBD1. The V and J ends lost 4 bases and 1 base, in that order; junction bases with no gene match: 2. Per germline, CDR1 MNHEY and CDR2 SVGAGI. This CDR3 contains 15 residues. The CDR3 coding sequence is TGTGCCAGCAGTTTGGACAGGGGGCCGAACACTGAAGCTTTCTTT. It specifies CASSLDRGPNTEAFF.

The chain is built from TRBV19 and TRBJ1-5; D gene unclear. V was pared by 5 bases and J by 5 bases, with 7 bases between. The CDR3 is 12 amino acids. Germline CDR1 LNHDA, CDR2 SQIVND (reference sequence). DNA of the CDR3: TGTGCCAGTAGTCCCTCAGATCAGCCCCAGCATTTT. Translated, it gives CASSPSDQPQHF.

The genes are TRBV7-9 and TRBJ2-7; a weak D match, TRBD1 (5 bases). Per the germline V gene, CDR1 is SEHNR and CDR2 is FQNEAQ (reference sequence). The CDR3 totals 15 residues. Trimming removed 5 bases at V and 2 bases at J, with 16 bases between. The CDR3 DNA follows: TGTGCCAGCAGCCCTCGGACAAATGTGGCCTACGAGCAGTACTTC. Encoded protein: CASSPRTNVAYEQYF.

This clone has just a few counts. The chain couples TRBV5-8 to TRBJ1-4, with TRBD1 identical over 7 bases. The CDR3 runs to 13 residues. Germline values: CDR1 SGHTS, CDR2 YDEGEE. V was pared by 4 bases and J by 8 bases, with 5 bases of the junction left unmatched. CDR3 region: CASSPAGGEKLFF. The DNA for the CDR3 is TGTGCCAGCAGCCCGGCAGGGGGGGAAAAACTGTTTTTT.

V and J are TRBV9 and TRBJ2-1; 9 bases are a match to TRBD1. J lost 5 bases, V lost 0 bases, and 3 bases had no gene match. The CDR3 is 15 residues long. CDR1 and CDR2 from the germline V gene are SGDLS and YYNGEE. The CDR3 DNA sequence: TGTGCCAGCAGCGTAGCGGGACAGGGAAACAATGAGCAGTTCTTC. This sequence encodes CASSVAGQGNNEQFF.

The chain couples TRBV28 to TRBJ2-5; tentative D call: TRBD1 (6 bases). This CDR3 contains 13 residues. Germline CDR1 is MDHEN and CDR2 is SYDVKM. Trimming took off 8 bases at V and 6 bases at J, with 16 bases between the two ends. The CDR3 loop reads CASSPTGTKTQYF. In nucleotides, the CDR3 is TGTGCCAGCTCTCCGACAGGCACCAAGACCCAGTACTTC.

V usage is TRBV27 and J usage is TRBJ2-7; 9 positions match TRBD2. The CDR3 loop spans 15 amino acids. V was clipped by 4 bases and J by 1 base; unmatched bases: 5. Germline V gives CDR1 MNHEY, CDR2 SMNVEV (reference sequence). The CDR3 DNA reads TGTGCCAGCAGTTCCTGGACTAGCGCATCCTACGAGCAGTACTTC. Translation: CASSSWTSASYEQYF.

V usage is TRBV7-8 and J usage is TRBJ2-1, with D possibly TRBD1 on 5 matching bases. The germline V gene encodes CDR1 SGHVS and CDR2 FQNEAQ. Trimming removed 3 bases from V and 4 bases from J, with 16 bases in between. The CDR3 runs 16 residues. CDR3 sequence reads: CASSFHSQGAYNEQFF. In nucleotides, the CDR3 is TGTGCCAGCAGCTTCCATAGCCAGGGCGCATACAATGAGCAGTTCTTC.

The chain has TRBV27 and TRBJ2-5, with a possible D match to TRBD2 (5 bases). V dropped 0 bases and J dropped 5 bases, with 13 bases sitting between them. The CDR3 totals 15 residues. Germline CDR1 reads MNHEY; CDR2 reads SMNVEV (reference sequence). CDR3 sequence: CASSLSSLAGETQYF. The CDR3 DNA follows: TGTGCCAGCAGTTTATCTAGTCTAGCAGGCGAGACCCAGTACTTC.

This chain joins TRBV7-3 and TRBJ2-1, with TRBD2 matching over 7 bases. Trimming took 3 bases from V and 7 from J; bases not matched to a gene: 9. Germline lookup yields CDR1 SGHTA and CDR2 FQGTGA. This CDR3 contains 15 residues. The CDR3 sequence is CASSFSGTNANEQFF. CDR3 DNA sequence: TGTGCCAGCAGCTTCTCCGGGACTAATGCGAATGAGCAGTTCTTC.

CDR3 sequence reads: CASSHKGTSGNHEQYF. DNA of the CDR3: TGTGCCAGCAGCCATAAGGGGACTAGCGGGAACCACGAGCAGTACTTC. The chain has TRBV7-2 and TRBJ2-7, with 13 bases that match TRBD2. With V trimmed by 5 bases and J by 5 bases, 9 bases remained unmatched. The CDR3 consists of 16 residues. Germline CDR1 is SGHTA and CDR2 is FQGNSA.

The J gene is TRBJ2-7, the V gene TRBV5-6; TRBD1 agrees at 8 bases. Looked up from germline, CDR1 is SGHDT and CDR2 is YYEEEE. The ends lost 0 bases at V and 0 bases at J; junction bases unmatched: 5. CDR3 size: 16 residues. CDR3 in amino acids: CASSLAAGGASYEQYF. CDR3 coding DNA: TGTGCCAGCAGCTTGGCCGCAGGGGGCGCCTCCTACGAGCAGTACTTC.

There are a few counts of this clone. The DNA of the CDR3 is TGTGCCAGCAGCCCGGGACTAGGTGTCAGGGCCAAAAACATTCAGTACTTC. It yields the protein CASSPGLGVRAKNIQYF. The chain couples TRBV5-4 to TRBJ2-4, with 8 bases lining up with TRBD2. J was trimmed by 1 base and V by 4 bases; bases with no gene match: 10. From germline, CDR1 is SGHNT and CDR2 YYREEE (reference sequence). This CDR3 is 17 amino acids long.

This clone showed up just a few times. Its ends do not fully match the called genes, so a read error is possible. The same CDR3 also results from other DNA sequences found in this sample. The chain recombines TRBV7-9 with TRBJ2-5; the D gene is possibly TRBD1 (5 bases). The CDR3 has 14 residues. Germline CDR1 reads SEHNR; CDR2 reads FQNEAQ (reference sequence). The DNA for the CDR3 is TGTTCCAGCAGCTTAGGGCAGGGTGAGGAGACCCAGTACTTC. Translated, it gives CSSSLGQGEETQYF.

This clone has more than one count but fewer than ten. The rearrangement links TRBV4-3 to TRBJ1-6, with 7 bases aligning to TRBD1. Germline CDR1 LGHNA, CDR2 YSLEER. Trimming removed 3 bases from V and 7 bases from J; junction bases left unmatched: 6. The CDR3 covers 15 residues. Here the CDR3 reads CASSQETGRNSPLHF. The CDR3, as DNA: TGCGCCAGCAGCCAGGAGACAGGGAGGAATTCACCCCTCCACTTT.

The chain joins TRBV6-1 to TRBJ2-5, with 10 bases matching TRBD1. The V gene end was trimmed by 6 bases and the J gene end by 0 bases; junction bases not matched to a gene: 4. CDR1 and CDR2 (germline): MNHNS, SASEGT. CDR3 length: 15 residues. The CDR3 region is CASRGGQGHQETQYF. The CDR3 DNA reads TGTGCCAGCAGGGGGGGACAGGGGCACCAAGAGACCCAGTACTTC.

CDR3 loop: CASSVGGYTGELFF. The CDR3 DNA sequence: TGTGCCAGCAGCGTAGGAGGGTACACCGGGGAGCTGTTTTTT. The V call is TRBV9, the J call TRBJ2-2, with D perhaps matching TRBD2 (5 bases). The CDR3 sequence is 14 residues long. V was pared by 0 bases and J by 3 bases, with 6 bases between. CDR1 and CDR2 from the germline V gene are SGDLS and YYNGEE.

The chain employs TRBV4-2 and TRBJ2-3; 10 bases agree with TRBD2. Germline V gene sequence: CDR1 LGHNA, CDR2 YNFKEQ. This CDR3 is 18 amino acids long. Losses at the gene ends were 0 bases for V and 6 bases for J; bases not matched to a gene: 12. CDR3 residues: CASSQDLFQRGGRDTQYF. Here the CDR3 DNA reads TGTGCCAGCAGCCAAGATTTGTTCCAGCGGGGGGGGCGGGATACGCAGTATTTT.